Presented here are 15 T cell receptor beta chains from one specimen sequenced in a study of Graves' ophthalmopathy and Graves' hyperthyroidism. Transcripts of RNA were the source for amplifying TCR beta CDR3 regions. First-round RT-PCR employed HTBI primers, with a second-round multiplex PCR after it. TCRdb re-called the multiplex PCR reads through MiXCR, storing one row per CDR3 protein. The table shows some 1.1 million distinct CDR3 sequences, with about 36% occurring only once. The source material was peripheral blood or thyroid tissue (not recorded which). These receptors were collected from an adult man with Graves' hyperthyroidism.

In its sample, this clonotype was seen many times. This rearrangement joins TRBV7-8 to TRBJ2-7; D is unclear. CDR1 is SGHVS, CDR2 FQNEAQ, per germline. With 1 base removed from V and 0 bases from J, the gap between germline ends came to 7 bases. This CDR3 has 14 residues. CDR3 coding DNA: TGTGCCAGCAGCTTAGTACGGACCTCCTACGAGCAGTACTTC. Translated, it gives CASSLVRTSYEQYF. Supplemented by reference TRBV7-8 and TRBJ2-7, the full variable domain reads GAGVSQSPRYKVAKRGQDVALRCDPISGHVSLFWYQQALGQGPEFLTYFQNEAQLDKSGLPSDRFFAERPEGSVSTLKIQRTQQEDSAVYLCASSLVRTSYEQYFGPGTRLTVT.

Concerning this clonotype: A much larger clone sits a single nucleotide away, making a read error possible. The V and J genes are TRBV5-1 and TRBJ1-1; D is uncertain. The CDR3 totals 13 residues. Germline CDR1 is SGHRS and CDR2 is YFSETQ. Trimming took off 2 bases at V and 4 bases at J, with 9 bases between the two ends. This CDR3 is CASSFERSTEAFF. The DNA of the CDR3 is TGCGCCAGCAGCTTTGAGCGGTCCACTGAAGCTTTCTTT.

This clonotype was seen repeatedly, ten times or more. This chain links TRBV20-1 with TRBJ1-6; D possibly corresponds to TRBD1 (6 bases). The CDR3 covers 15 residues. Germline assignment: CDR1 DFQATT and CDR2 SNEGSKA (reference sequence). Trimming stripped 7 bases from V and 6 bases from J, with 19 bases between. This CDR3 reads CSVTDHRVFNSPLHF. For the CDR3, the DNA is TGCAGTGTTACGGATCACAGGGTTTTTAATTCACCCCTCCACTTT.

V usage is TRBV7-8 and J usage is TRBJ1-3; D unclear. The CDR3 is 13 amino acids. V lost 7 bases and J 8 bases, leaving 15 bases between the germline ends. CDR1 is SGHVS and CDR2 is FQNEAQ in the germline V gene. This CDR3 is CASNYEQRDTIYF. As DNA, the CDR3 is TGTGCCAGCAATTACGAACAGAGAGACACCATATATTTT.

The rearrangement links TRBV7-8 to TRBJ1-2; D not certain. Between the trimmed V and J ends, which lost 5 bases and 7 bases, there was a span of 11 bases. The germline V gene has CDR1 SGHVS and CDR2 FQNEAQ. The CDR3 loop spans 12 amino acids. CDR3 coding DNA: TGTGCCAGCAGCATCCTGGAGGGTGGCTACACCTTC. Translating it yields CASSILEGGYTF.

V and J are TRBV2 and TRBJ1-1; D not certain. CDR3 length: 13 residues. The V end lost 8 bases, the J end lost 3 bases, and 13 bases lay between the germline ends. Per the germline V gene, CDR1 is SNHLY and CDR2 is FYNNEI. The CDR3 sequence: CASVGHRDTEAFF. The CDR3 coding sequence is TGTGCCAGCGTGGGTCATAGAGACACTGAAGCTTTCTTT.

This chain connects TRBV29-1 to TRBJ2-7; a weak D match, TRBD1 (6 bases). Trimming took 8 bases from V and 3 from J, leaving 8 bases between them. The germline V gene has CDR1 SQVTM and CDR2 ANQGSEA. The CDR3 has 10 amino acids. The CDR3 DNA is TGCAGCTCGACAGGCTACGAGCAGTACTTC. The encoded protein is CSSTGYEQYF.

This clonotype showed up many times. The chain employs TRBV7-8 and TRBJ1-5, with D possibly being TRBD1 (6 bases). Germline V lookup: CDR1 SGHVS, CDR2 FQNEAQ. The CDR3 is 18 amino acids. Trimming took 2 bases from V and 0 from J, leaving 17 bases between them. The CDR3 DNA reads as TGTGCCAGCAGCTTACACCCGGACAGACTATATAGCAATCAGCCCCAGCATTTT. The encoded protein is CASSLHPDRLYSNQPQHF.

The gene calls are TRBV10-3 and TRBJ1-2; 9 nucleotides align to TRBD1. Germline values: CDR1 ENHRY, CDR2 SYGVKD. V was clipped by 6 bases and J by 7 bases; unmatched bases: 12. This CDR3 contains 15 residues. The chain's CDR3 is CAISHIQGALGGYTF. DNA for the CDR3: TGTGCCATCAGCCACATACAGGGGGCTCTCGGTGGCTACACCTTC.

This clonotype was counted ten times or more. The rearrangement uses TRBV9 and TRBJ1-3; D possibly corresponds to TRBD1 (5 bases). Germline loops: CDR1 SGDLS, CDR2 YYNGEE. V was pared by 6 bases and J by 0 bases, with 16 bases between. This CDR3 has 16 residues. CDR3 sequence (DNA): TGTGCCAGCAACGTTGGGGCAGGGCCCTCTGGAAACACCATATATTTT. Its protein is CASNVGAGPSGNTIYF.

The V call is TRBV15, the J call TRBJ1-4; D is ambiguous. The CDR3 is 15 amino acids. Germline values: CDR1 LNHNV, CDR2 YYDKDF (reference sequence). Trimming left V 3 bases short and J 5 bases short, with 13 bases between. The CDR3 DNA reads as TGTGCCACCAGCAGCTTGGAACAGCCAAATGAAAAACTGTTTTTT. Its protein is CATSSLEQPNEKLFF.

This clonotype came up once. The rearrangement joins TRBV20-1 to TRBJ2-7; TRBD2 matches at 8 bases. J was trimmed by 2 bases and V by 1 base; bases with no gene match: 7. The CDR3 is 15 amino acids. Per germline, CDR1 DFQATT and CDR2 SNEGSKA (reference sequence). The DNA for the CDR3 is TGCAGTGCTAGAGCGGGGGGGACCCTCACCTACGAGCAGTACTTC. It encodes CSARAGGTLTYEQYF.

This clonotype was recorded at least ten times. Here the CDR3 reads CASRPPGVPLTEAFF. CDR3 in DNA: TGTGCCAGCAGACCCCCAGGGGTGCCCCTAACTGAAGCTTTCTTT. The chain recombines TRBV7-3 with TRBJ1-1; tentative D call: TRBD1 (6 bases). The V end lost 6 bases, the J end lost 5 bases, and 19 bases lay between the germline ends. CDR1 and CDR2 from the germline V gene are SGHTA and FQGTGA. The CDR3 loop spans 15 amino acids.

This clonotype has a count of ten or more. The V gene is TRBV7-6, the J gene TRBJ2-7, with 10 bases matching TRBD2. The CDR3 sequence is 15 residues long. J gave up 3 bases and V 1 base, and 3 bases lay outside the gene matches. Germline CDR1 SGHVS, CDR2 FNYEAQ. DNA of the CDR3: TGTGCCAGCAGCTTAGAGGGGACTAGCGACTACGAGCAGTACTTC. It yields the protein CASSLEGTSDYEQYF.

The CDR3 sequence: CASTFLQGNNEQYF. CDR3 in DNA: TGTGCCAGTACATTTTTACAGGGAAATAACGAGCAGTACTTC. The chain is built from TRBV2 and TRBJ2-7, with D possibly being TRBD1 (6 bases). The germline V and J ends were trimmed by 9 bases and 5 bases, with 20 bases remaining between them. Germline values: CDR1 SNHLY, CDR2 FYNNEI. The CDR3 has 14 amino acids.